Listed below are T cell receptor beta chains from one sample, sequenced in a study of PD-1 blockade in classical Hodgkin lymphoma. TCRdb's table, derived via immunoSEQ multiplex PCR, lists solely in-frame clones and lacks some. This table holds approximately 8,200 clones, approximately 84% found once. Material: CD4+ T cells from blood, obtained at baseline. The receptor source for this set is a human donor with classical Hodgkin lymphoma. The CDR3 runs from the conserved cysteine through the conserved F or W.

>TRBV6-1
CASITGTGSNQPQHF
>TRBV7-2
CASSSGDFDYGYTF
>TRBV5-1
CASSLAPTSGRLETQYF
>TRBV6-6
CASSSPGQGFGYTF
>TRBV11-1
CASSLGAGQRNTGELFF
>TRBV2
CASEDRVTGELFF
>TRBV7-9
CASEQGWTGNIIYF
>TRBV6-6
CASSYEREAFF
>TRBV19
CASALKGTGANVLTF
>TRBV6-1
CASSHGQLGGYTF
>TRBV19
CASSTWVGTEAFF
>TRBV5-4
CASRNGQETQYF
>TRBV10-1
CASSGNLPGGPGELFF
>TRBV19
CASSARTGPSSGANVLTF
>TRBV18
CASSLRDKYYNEQFF
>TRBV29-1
CSVSQGGVRETQYF
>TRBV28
CASSFGGTLGFSGYTF
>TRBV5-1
CASTPTGISTDTQYF
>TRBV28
CASSFLLAGDMRFTGELFF
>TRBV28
CASSLSGLAVGKAYNEQFF
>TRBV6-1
CASKDRGYEQYF
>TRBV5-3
CARRLAGGLAGELFF
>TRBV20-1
CSAARNTEAFF
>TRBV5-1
CASSAQSAQTDTQYF
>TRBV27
CASARARSYEQYF
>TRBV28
CASSFQGHTEAFF
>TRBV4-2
CASSQERVEAGASEQFF